This is a list of T cell receptor beta chains from one sample in a study of blood T cell repertoires in COVID-19. Libraries were prepared by immunoSEQ multiplex PCR; TCRdb keeps only in-frame clonotypes and omits some of them. The sample shows about 480,000 clones, approximately 89% of them seen only once. Sequencing was performed on peripheral blood. Receptors originate from a man aged 18 to 29 with COVID-19, enrolled during active disease. Each CDR3 is given with its conserved first and last residue. A D gene is named only where the DNA matches it firmly. Rows give clone size only sometimes, using once, few, many, or a class for an expanded clone.

v_call	clone_size	j_call	d_call	cdr3_nt	cdr3_aa
TRBV12-5	NA	TRBJ2-3	NA	TGTGCTAGTGGTTTGGGTGAGGGGTCGGGGGTAACAGATACGCAGTATTTT	CASGLGEGSGVTDTQYF
TRBV27	NA	TRBJ2-1	TRBD1	TGTGCCAGCAGTTTACAGGGGGCTGGCAATGAGCAGTTCTTC	CASSLQGAGNEQFF
TRBV5-4	few	TRBJ1-6	NA	TGTGCCAGCAGCTTAGGGGTTATCGATTCACCCCTCCACTTT	CASSLGVIDSPLHF
TRBV19	NA	TRBJ1-4	TRBD1	TGTGCCAGTAGTGACCCCGGGACAGGGGCCAGGGGACTGTTTTTT	CASSDPGTGARGLFF
TRBV9	NA	TRBJ2-7	NA	TGTGCCAGCAGCCCCCGGTATAGTAGCTACGAGCAGTACTTC	CASSPRYSSYEQYF
TRBV2	once	TRBJ2-2	NA	TGTGCCAGCAGGGGGGACTTACCGAACACCGGGGAGCTGTTTTTT	CASRGDLPNTGELFF
TRBV27	once	TRBJ1-1	TRBD1	TGTGCCAGCAGTTACCAGACAGGGTTGAACACTGAAGCTTTCTTT	CASSYQTGLNTEAFF
TRBV7-9	NA	TRBJ2-7	TRBD1	TGTGCCAGCAGACAACAGGGGAATGGCTACGAGCAGTACTTC	CASRQQGNGYEQYF
TRBV4-1	NA	TRBJ1-4	NA	TGCGCCAGCAGCCAAGTAGTCTCTGAAAAACTGTTTTTT	CASSQVVSEKLFF
TRBV27	NA	TRBJ2-1	TRBD2	TGTGCCAGCAGTTCAGAAGCGGGACCCTACAATGAGCAGTTCTTC	CASSSEAGPYNEQFF
TRBV2	once	TRBJ2-1	TRBD2	TGTGCCAGCAGTGCTGGGGCTAGCGGGAACTACAATGAGCAGTTCTTC	CASSAGASGNYNEQFF
TRBV29-1	NA	TRBJ2-5	NA	TGCAGCGTTGAAGGACTCCTTCGGGAGACCCAGTACTTC	CSVEGLLRETQYF
TRBV24-1	NA	TRBJ2-1	TRBD2	TGTGCCACCAGCGGCGGGCTAGCGGCCTACAATGAGCAGTTCTTC	CATSGGLAAYNEQFF
TRBV10-3	NA	TRBJ2-1	TRBD1	TGTGCCACCTCTCTCGGGACAGGGGCGTTCGATGAGCAGTTCTTC	CATSLGTGAFDEQFF
TRBV18	NA	TRBJ2-5	NA	TGTGCCAGCTCACCGGGTCGGGGGATTGGGGAGACCCAGTACTTC	CASSPGRGIGETQYF
TRBV19	NA	TRBJ2-7	TRBD1	TGTGCCAGTACTCCCCGGGACAGGGGTTACGAGCAGTACTTC	CASTPRDRGYEQYF
TRBV3-1/TRBV3-2	NA	TRBJ1-3	NA	TGTGCCAGCAGCCAAGATGTGTGGAGCTCTGGAAACACCATATATTTT	CASSQDVWSSGNTIYF
TRBV18	NA	TRBJ1-1	NA	TGTGCCAGCTCCCCTATTATCGGGGACACTGAAGCTTTCTTT	CASSPIIGDTEAFF
TRBV7-9	NA	TRBJ2-7	NA	TGTGCCAGCAGCGCCCCCTCAGGTCTTCTACCCTACGAGCAGTACTTC	CASSAPSGLLPYEQYF
TRBV27	NA	TRBJ2-2	TRBD2	TGTGCCAGCAGGACGCGGGGGGCCGGGGAGCTGTTTTTT	CASRTRGAGELFF
TRBV3-1/TRBV3-2	NA	TRBJ1-6	TRBD1	TGTGCCAGCAGCCAAGGACAGGGGGCGCGTTCACCCCTCCACTTT	CASSQGQGARSPLHF
TRBV6-5	NA	TRBJ2-5	NA	TGTGCCAGCAGGACAAACTTCCCGGAGACCCAGTACTTC	CASRTNFPETQYF
TRBV19	NA	TRBJ2-2	TRBD1	TGTGCCAGTAGTATGGGACAGGGGTTCACCGGGGAGCTGTTTTTT	CASSMGQGFTGELFF
TRBV7-2	once	TRBJ1-6	NA	TGTGCCAGCAGCTTAGTTGGTCTCACGGGGCCCCTCCACTTT	CASSLVGLTGPLHF
TRBV5-1	NA	TRBJ2-5	TRBD2	TGCGCCAGCAGCTTGGCCTCAATAGCGGGAGGAGTCGAGACCCAGTACTTC	CASSLASIAGGVETQYF
TRBV7-8	few	TRBJ2-7	NA	TGTGCCAGCACGTCAAGGGGTATCTACGAGCAGTACTTC	CASTSRGIYEQYF
TRBV7-9	NA	TRBJ2-1	NA	TGTGCCAGCAGCCCCGACTATTCCAAGGGCGATGAGCAGTTCTTC	CASSPDYSKGDEQFF
TRBV21-1	NA	TRBJ1-1	NA	TGTGCCAGCAGCAACTACCTCACAGTTGTGAACACTGAAGCTTTCTTT	CASSNYLTVVNTEAFF
TRBV19	NA	TRBJ2-1	TRBD2	TGTGCCAGTAGTATAACGGGGGGGGCTGGTGAGCAGTTCTTC	CASSITGGAGEQFF
TRBV5-1	few	TRBJ2-6	NA	TGCGCCAGCAGCTCGATTGGGACAACTGGGGCCAACGTCCTGACTTTC	CASSSIGTTGANVLTF
TRBV10-3	NA	TRBJ2-1	NA	TGTGCCATCAGTGAGTGGGCCCTCAATGAGCAGTTCTTC	CAISEWALNEQFF
TRBV5-1	NA	TRBJ1-2	NA	TGCGCCAGCAGTCTCTCGCAGGGATCTAACTATGGCTACACCTTC	CASSLSQGSNYGYTF
TRBV5-5	once	TRBJ2-2	NA	TGTGCCAGCAGCTTGGAAGGCGGGGCGAACACCGGGGAGCTGTTTTTT	CASSLEGGANTGELFF
TRBV19	once	TRBJ2-1	NA	TGTGCCAGTAGTGACGACAGGTCCTCCTACAATGAGCAGTTCTTC	CASSDDRSSYNEQFF
TRBV19	NA	TRBJ2-2	NA	TGTGCCAGTAGTATTCGGCAGGCCTACGGGGAGCTGTTTTTT	CASSIRQAYGELFF
TRBV19	NA	TRBJ2-5	TRBD2	TGTGCCAGTAGTAAACAACTAGCGGGGGTATCAAAAGAGACCCAGTACTTC	CASSKQLAGVSKETQYF
TRBV3-1/TRBV3-2	NA	TRBJ2-2	NA	TGTGCCAGCAGCCAAGCGGGGGTGGGAGCCGGGGAGCTGTTTTTT	CASSQAGVGAGELFF
TRBV24-1	NA	TRBJ2-5	NA	TGTGCCACCAGTGATACCAGACAAGGAGAGACCCAGTACTTC	CATSDTRQGETQYF
TRBV19	once	TRBJ2-7	NA	TGTGCCAGTAGTATAGATGGTAGGGGTTGGGAGCAGTACTTC	CASSIDGRGWEQYF
TRBV2	once	TRBJ1-1	TRBD1	TGTGCCAGCAGCGGACAGGGCACTGAAGCTTTCTTT	CASSGQGTEAFF
TRBV3-1/TRBV3-2	NA	TRBJ2-3	TRBD2	TGTGCCAGCAGCCCGCAGACTAGCGGGGGCGCAGATACGCAGTATTTT	CASSPQTSGGADTQYF
TRBV7-9	NA	TRBJ2-2	NA	TGTGCCAGCCCCTCGGAGGGCGGGGAGCTGTTTTTT	CASPSEGGELFF
TRBV10-3	once	TRBJ2-5	NA	TGTGCCATCAGTGAAGGGCGGGACCAAGAGACCCAGTACTTC	CAISEGRDQETQYF
TRBV3-1/TRBV3-2	NA	TRBJ2-5	NA	TGTGCCAGCAGCCAACAACAGGTGGCAGAGACCCAGTACTTC	CASSQQQVAETQYF
TRBV27	few	TRBJ2-2	NA	TGTGCCAGCAGTTTATCCCTAAACACCGGGGAGCTGTTTTTT	CASSLSLNTGELFF
TRBV24-1	NA	TRBJ1-1	NA	TGTGCCACCAGTGATTTTGAGGGTGAAGCTTTCTTT	CATSDFEGEAFF
TRBV25-1	NA	TRBJ2-1	TRBD1	TGTGCCAGCAGTGAACGGGGGACAGGTAAGAAGAATGAGCAGTTCTTC	CASSERGTGKKNEQFF
TRBV12-5	NA	TRBJ2-1	TRBD2	TGTGCTAGTGCAAACTTGGCTCGAGGATTAGCGGGAGGACGGGGTGAGCAGTTCTTC	CASANLARGLAGGRGEQFF
TRBV10-3	NA	TRBJ1-1	NA	TGTGCCATCAGTGACAACGGGAACACTGAAGCTTTCTTT	CAISDNGNTEAFF
TRBV18	few	TRBJ1-2	NA	TGTGCCAGCTCACCACTCGGGAACGAGAACGGACCTGGCTACACCTTC	CASSPLGNENGPGYTF